This T cell receptor beta chain was recorded in a study of CD8+ T cells in alopecia areata. Findings of the study overall: With patients, TCR sharing proved less clear than in mice, a difference possibly related to HLA.

CDR1 SGHRS and CDR2 YFSETQ come from the germline V gene. V was shortened by 2 bases and J by 8 bases, with 7 bases between the two germline ends. The CDR3 consists of 11 residues. Alopecia areata patients provided lesional scalp punch biopsies and peripheral blood, both collected for the study. Extracted RNA was reverse transcribed, and the resulting cDNA served as sequencing template. Method: immunoSEQ multiplex PCR; TCRdb's copy keeps in-frame clones and lacks some. In the table there are about 69,000 clones, 60% of which are singletons. For this clone: Its specificity is not known.

This TCR came from a human donor with alopecia areata. The specimen was CD8+ T cells sorted from blood, collected at week 0. The chain carries TRBV5-1 and TRBJ1-1; D not certain. CDR3 bases: TGCGCCAGCAGCTTTGCAGGCGAAGCTTTCTTT. Amino acid sequence: CASSFAGEAFF.